This T cell receptor (beta chain) was captured by sequencing in a study of blood T cell repertoires in COVID-19. Across the whole study: COVID-19 samples collected from the United States, Italy and Spain covered acute and convalescent phases. T cells, B-cell-depleted T cells, or PBMCs provided the cDNA or gDNA that served as material.

Between the trimmed V and J ends, which lost 5 bases and 7 bases, there was a span of 14 bases. The CDR3 contains 14 residues. Per the germline V gene, CDR1 is KGHSH and CDR2 is LQKENI. TCRdb's table, derived via immunoSEQ multiplex PCR, lists solely in-frame clones and lacks some. The sample shows 200,000 to 250,000 clones, approximately 84% of them seen only once. This receptor was taken from an elderly woman with COVID-19, enrolled during active disease. Input material: peripheral blood. J is TRBJ2-2 and V is TRBV18; a possible D gene is TRBD2 (6 bases). CDR3 loop: CASSDLGLIGELFF. In DNA, the CDR3 is TGTGCCAGCTCAGATCTAGGACTAATCGGGGAGCTGTTTTTT.